This record concerns one TCR beta chain sequence. What it recognizes is unknown. The sample originates from a study of breast tumors, draining lymph nodes, adjacent tissues. CDR1 is DFQATT and CDR2 is SNEGSKA in the germline V gene (reference sequence). The CDR3 length is 14 residues. V trimming: 4 bases; J trimming: 1 base; junction bases outside the gene matches: 5. Using its own MiXCR run on the multiplex PCR reads, TCRdb lists one record per CDR3 protein. The profile shows fewer than 25,000 distinct CDR3 sequences, roughly 40% of them singletons. Study-wide findings and caveats: Most tumor T cells seemingly derive from lymph node, then expand in tumor. Data only fit, rather than demonstrated, lymph node origin of most tumor T cells. Tumors had less TCR diversity than lymph nodes, more than nontumor tissue.

The receptor comes from a female donor with breast cancer. Some clones in this sample may be carry-over from other donors' samples. Material: breast tumor tissue. The V and J genes are TRBV20-1 and TRBJ2-3; 7 bases align to TRBD1. The CDR3 bases are TGCAGTGCTACCAGACAGGGAGGCACAGATACGCAGTATTTT. This translates into CSATRQGGTDTQYF.